This TCR beta chain was observed in a study of control samples from healthy donors and cancer patients. The repertoire was sequenced with immunoSEQ multiplex PCR; TCRdb's copy has only in-frame clones and lacks some. The repertoire holds 130,000 to 150,000 clones, about 91% seen once, with about 3.2% in the top ten. Source material: blood. The origin of this receptor is a man aged 30-40 years in good health.

CDR3 coding DNA: TGTGCCACCAGCAGAGGAGGGACAGGGCTGGGGCCCCAGCATTTT. It specifies CATSRGGTGLGPQHF. This rearrangement joins TRBV15 to TRBJ1-5, with 9 bases identical to TRBD1. Germline values: CDR1 LNHNV, CDR2 YYDKDF (reference sequence). This CDR3 contains 15 residues. The junction had 7 bases not matched to a gene; V was cut back by 1 base and J by 9 bases.